The entry below gives a single TCR beta chain sequence along with its context. Likely a read error: the CDR3 ends without its conserved phenylalanine or tryptophan. This sample is part of a study of tumor-infiltrating lymphocytes in primary liver carcinoma. Germline lookup yields CDR1 SNHLY and CDR2 FYNNEI. CDR3 length: 14 residues. Trimming removed 4 bases at V and 6 bases at J, with 12 bases between. The researchers produced TCR beta cDNA from about 510 ng total RNA with a constant-region primer. Three rounds of nested multiplex PCR with slightly modified ARM-PCR produced TCR beta libraries. Amplification in the first two PCR rounds was performed using TRBV1-TRBV30 forward primers and a C-beta reverse primer for around 11 cycles each. TCRdb independently ran MiXCR on the multiplex PCR reads; one entry per CDR3 protein. The sample has about 190,000 distinct CDR3 sequences, around 85% seen once. Unsorted bulk tissue of about 18-34 mg yielded co-extracted RNA and DNA.

The sequencing input was tumor tissue from primary liver carcinoma. This chain joins TRBV2 and TRBJ2-2; a possible D gene is TRBD1 (6 bases). The source is a man aged 40-50 years with primary liver carcinoma and hepatitis B virus infection. The DNA of the CDR3 is TGTGCCAGCAGTGGTATGGGGGCGCCCGGGGAGCTGTTTCTT. Its translation is CASSGMGAPGELFL.